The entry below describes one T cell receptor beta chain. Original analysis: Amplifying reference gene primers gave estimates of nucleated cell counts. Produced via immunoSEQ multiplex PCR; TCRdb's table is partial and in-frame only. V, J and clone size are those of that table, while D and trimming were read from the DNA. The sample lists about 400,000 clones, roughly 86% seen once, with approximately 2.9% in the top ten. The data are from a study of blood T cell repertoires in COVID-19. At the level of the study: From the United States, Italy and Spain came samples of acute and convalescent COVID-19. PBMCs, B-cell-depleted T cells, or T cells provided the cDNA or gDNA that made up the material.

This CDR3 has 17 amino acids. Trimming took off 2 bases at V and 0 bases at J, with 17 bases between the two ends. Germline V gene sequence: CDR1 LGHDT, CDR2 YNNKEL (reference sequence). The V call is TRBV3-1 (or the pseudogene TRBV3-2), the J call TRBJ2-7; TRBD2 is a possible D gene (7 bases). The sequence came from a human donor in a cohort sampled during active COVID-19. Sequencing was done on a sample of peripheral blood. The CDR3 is CASSQKPGGLISYEQYF. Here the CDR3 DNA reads TGTGCCAGCAGCCAAAAGCCGGGGGGCCTCATCTCCTACGAGCAGTACTTC.